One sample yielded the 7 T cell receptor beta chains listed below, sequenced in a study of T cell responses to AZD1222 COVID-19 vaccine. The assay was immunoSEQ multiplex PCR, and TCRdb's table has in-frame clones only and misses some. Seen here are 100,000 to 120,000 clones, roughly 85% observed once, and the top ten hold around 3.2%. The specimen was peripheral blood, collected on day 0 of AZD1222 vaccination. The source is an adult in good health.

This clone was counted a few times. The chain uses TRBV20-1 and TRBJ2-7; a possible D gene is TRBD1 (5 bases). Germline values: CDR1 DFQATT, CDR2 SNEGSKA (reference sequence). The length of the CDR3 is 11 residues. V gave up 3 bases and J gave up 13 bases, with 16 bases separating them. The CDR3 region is CSARDGKGEYF. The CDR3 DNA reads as TGCAGTGCTAGGGACGGTAAAGGGGAATACTTC.

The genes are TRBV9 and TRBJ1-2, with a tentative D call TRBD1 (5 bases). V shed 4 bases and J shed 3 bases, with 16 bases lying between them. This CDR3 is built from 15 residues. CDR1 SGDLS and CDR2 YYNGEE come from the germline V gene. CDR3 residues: CASSISPGQDYGYTF. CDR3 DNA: TGTGCCAGCAGCATTAGTCCAGGGCAGGACTATGGCTACACCTTC.

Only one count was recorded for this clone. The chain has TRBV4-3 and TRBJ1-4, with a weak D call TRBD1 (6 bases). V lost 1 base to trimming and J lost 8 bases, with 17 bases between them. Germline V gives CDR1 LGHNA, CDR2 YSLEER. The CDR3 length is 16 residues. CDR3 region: CASSQAHREVNEKLFF. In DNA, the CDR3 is TGCGCCAGCAGCCAAGCCCACAGGGAGGTAAACGAAAAACTGTTTTTT.

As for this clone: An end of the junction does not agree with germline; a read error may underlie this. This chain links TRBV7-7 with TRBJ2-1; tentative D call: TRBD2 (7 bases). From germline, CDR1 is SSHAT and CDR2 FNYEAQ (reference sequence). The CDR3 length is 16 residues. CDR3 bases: TGTGCTAGCAGCTCAGCACAGGGAGGGGACTACAATGAGCAGTTCTTC. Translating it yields CASSSAQGGDYNEQFF.

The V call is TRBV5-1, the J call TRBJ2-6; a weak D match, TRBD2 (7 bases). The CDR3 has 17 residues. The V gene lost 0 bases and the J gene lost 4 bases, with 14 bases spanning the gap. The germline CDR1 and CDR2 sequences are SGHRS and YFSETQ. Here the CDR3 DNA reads TGCGCCAGCAGCTTGGATCGGGGGGCGGACGGGGCCAACGTCCTGACTTTC. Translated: CASSLDRGADGANVLTF.

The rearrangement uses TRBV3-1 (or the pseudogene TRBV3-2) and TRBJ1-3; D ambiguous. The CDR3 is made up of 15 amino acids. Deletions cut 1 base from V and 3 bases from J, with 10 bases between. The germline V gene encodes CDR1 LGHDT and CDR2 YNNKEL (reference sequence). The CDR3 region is CASSQVGGYGNTIYF. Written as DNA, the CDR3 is TGTGCCAGCAGCCAAGTGGGAGGTTATGGAAACACCATATATTTT.

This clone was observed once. Here the CDR3 reads CASSVGLAASTDTQYF. The CDR3 coding sequence is TGTGCCAGCAGCGTAGGGCTAGCGGCGAGCACAGATACGCAGTATTTT. The V and J genes are TRBV9 and TRBJ2-3; 7 nucleotides line up with TRBD2. Germline V gives CDR1 SGDLS, CDR2 YYNGEE. With 0 bases clipped from V and 0 bases from J, the junction kept 4 bases outside the gene matches. This CDR3 is built from 16 residues.